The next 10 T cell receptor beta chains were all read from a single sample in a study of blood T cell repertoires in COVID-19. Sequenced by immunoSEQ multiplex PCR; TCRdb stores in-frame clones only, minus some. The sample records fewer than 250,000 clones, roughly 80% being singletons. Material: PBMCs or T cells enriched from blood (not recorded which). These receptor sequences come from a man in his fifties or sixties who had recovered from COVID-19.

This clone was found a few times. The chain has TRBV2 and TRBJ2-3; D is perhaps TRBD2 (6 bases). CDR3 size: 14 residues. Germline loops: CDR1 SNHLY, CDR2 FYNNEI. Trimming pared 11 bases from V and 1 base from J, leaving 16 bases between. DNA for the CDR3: TGTGCCGGAATAGCGGATTATGGCACAGATACGCAGTATTTT. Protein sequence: CAGIADYGTDTQYF.

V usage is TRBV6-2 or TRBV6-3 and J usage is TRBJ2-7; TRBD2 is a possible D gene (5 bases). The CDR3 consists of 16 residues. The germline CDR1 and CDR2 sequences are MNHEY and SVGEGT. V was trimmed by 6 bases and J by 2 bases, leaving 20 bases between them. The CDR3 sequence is CASSLALTRAAYEQYF. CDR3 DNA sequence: TGTGCCAGCAGCCTTGCCTTGACGCGGGCCGCCTACGAGCAGTACTTC.

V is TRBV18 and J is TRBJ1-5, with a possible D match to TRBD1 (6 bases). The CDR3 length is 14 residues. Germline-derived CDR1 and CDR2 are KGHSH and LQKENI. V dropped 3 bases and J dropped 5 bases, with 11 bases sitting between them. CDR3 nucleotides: TGTGCCAGCTCACCCTCCCCAGGGGATCAGCCCCAGCATTTT. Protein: CASSPSPGDQPQHF.

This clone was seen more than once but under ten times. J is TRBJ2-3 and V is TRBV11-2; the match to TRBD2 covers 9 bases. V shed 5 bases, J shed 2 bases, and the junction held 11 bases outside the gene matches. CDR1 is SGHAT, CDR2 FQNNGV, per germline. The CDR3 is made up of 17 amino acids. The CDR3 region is CASSLGPTSGNTDTQYF. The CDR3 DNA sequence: TGTGCCAGCAGCCTAGGCCCGACTAGCGGCAACACAGATACGCAGTATTTT.

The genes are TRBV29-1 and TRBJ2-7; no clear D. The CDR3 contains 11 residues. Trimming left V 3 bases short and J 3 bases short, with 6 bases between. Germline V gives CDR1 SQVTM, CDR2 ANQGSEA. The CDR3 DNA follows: TGCAGCGTTGAGATGAGCTACGAGCAGTACTTC. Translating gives CSVEMSYEQYF.

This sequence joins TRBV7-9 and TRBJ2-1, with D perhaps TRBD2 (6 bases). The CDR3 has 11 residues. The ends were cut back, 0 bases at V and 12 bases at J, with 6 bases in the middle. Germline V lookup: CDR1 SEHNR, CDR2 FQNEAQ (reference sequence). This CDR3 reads CASSLAGGQFF. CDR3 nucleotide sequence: TGTGCCAGCAGCTTAGCGGGGGGGCAGTTCTTC.

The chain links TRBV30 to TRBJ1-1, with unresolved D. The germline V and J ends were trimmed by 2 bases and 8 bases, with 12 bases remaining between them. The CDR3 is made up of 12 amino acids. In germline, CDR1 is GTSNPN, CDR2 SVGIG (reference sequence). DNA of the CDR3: TGTGCCTGGAGTTTGAGCGGTCCCGAAGCTTTCTTT. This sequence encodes CAWSLSGPEAFF.

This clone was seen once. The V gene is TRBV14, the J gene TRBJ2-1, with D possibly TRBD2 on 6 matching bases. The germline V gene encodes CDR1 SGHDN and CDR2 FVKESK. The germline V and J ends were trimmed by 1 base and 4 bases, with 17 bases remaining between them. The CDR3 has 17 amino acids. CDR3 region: CASSQASLASAYNEQFF. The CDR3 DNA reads TGTGCCAGCAGCCAAGCTAGCCTGGCTAGCGCGTACAATGAGCAGTTCTTC. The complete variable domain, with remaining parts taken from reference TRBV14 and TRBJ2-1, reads EAGVTQFPSHSVIEKGQTVTLRCDPISGHDNLYWYRRVMGKEIKFLLHFVKESKQDESGMPNNRFLAERTGGTYSTLKVQPAELEDSGVYFCASSQASLASAYNEQFFGPGTRLTVL.

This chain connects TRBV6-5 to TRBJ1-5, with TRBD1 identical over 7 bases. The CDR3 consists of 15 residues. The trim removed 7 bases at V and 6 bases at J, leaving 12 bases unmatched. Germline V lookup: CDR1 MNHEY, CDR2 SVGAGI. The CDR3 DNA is TGTGCCAGCAAGGAGGGCCAGGGGGAGACTCAGCCCCAGCATTTT. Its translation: CASKEGQGETQPQHF.

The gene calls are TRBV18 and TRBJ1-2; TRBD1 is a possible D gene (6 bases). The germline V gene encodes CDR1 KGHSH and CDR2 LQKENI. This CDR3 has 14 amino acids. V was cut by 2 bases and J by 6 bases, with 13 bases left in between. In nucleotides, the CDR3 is TGTGCCAGCTCACCAGTTCAGGGGTTGGATGGCTACACCTTC. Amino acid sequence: CASSPVQGLDGYTF.